These T cell receptor beta chains were read from a single sample in a study of radiation and T cells in renal cell carcinoma. Only in-frame clones appear in the TCRdb table, and some are missing; sequencing was by immunoSEQ multiplex PCR. The sample holds 90,000 to 100,000 clones; 65% to 90% are singletons and the top ten take 6% to 9%. The sample in question was blood, obtained from a patient whose treatment included radiotherapy and nephrectomy. Receptors were obtained from a man between 60 and 70 years old with renal cell carcinoma. CDR3s include the opening cysteine and the closing phenylalanine or tryptophan. Fields, in order: clone size, V gene, J gene, D gene, CDR3 length, CDR3 protein, CDR3 DNA. D genes are given only for firm matches. Clone size is shown for a subset of rows, as once, few, many or a class of expanded clone.

-,TRBV27,TRBJ2-3,TRBD2,19,CASSFRWTSGREGTDTQYF,TGTGCCAGCAGTTTCCGATGGACTAGCGGGAGAGAGGGGACAGATACGCAGTATTTT
-,TRBV15,TRBJ2-5,-,13,CATSRDMGETQYF,TGTGCCACCAGCAGAGATATGGGAGAGACCCAGTACTTC
-,TRBV30,TRBJ1-2,-,15,CAWSQGPFSSYGYTF,TGTGCCTGGAGTCAAGGGCCTTTCAGCTCTTATGGCTACACCTTC
-,TRBV10-3,TRBJ2-7,TRBD2,15,CAIRGTSGVSYEQYF,TGTGCCATCAGGGGGACTAGCGGGGTCTCCTACGAGCAGTACTTC
-,TRBV15,TRBJ1-5,TRBD1,13,CATSRTDRAPQHF,TGTGCCACCAGCAGAACAGACAGGGCCCCCCAGCATTTT
-,TRBV19,TRBJ1-3,-,14,CASSIGESGNTIYF,TGTGCCAGTAGTATTGGGGAGTCTGGAAACACCATATATTTT
-,TRBV6-6,TRBJ2-7,-,16,CASSPPPSIRGYEQYF,TGTGCCAGCAGTCCCCCCCCTAGCATCCGAGGCTACGAGCAGTACTTC
-,TRBV19,TRBJ2-3,TRBD2,17,CASSRSGSGFTTDTQYF,TGTGCCAGTAGTCGTAGCGGGAGTGGATTTACTACAGATACGCAGTATTTT
-,TRBV11-3,TRBJ2-4,TRBD1,14,CASSLETGSGIQYF,TGTGCCAGCAGCTTAGAGACAGGGTCGGGCATTCAGTACTTC
-,TRBV11-2,TRBJ2-7,-,13,CASSPDYSYEQYF,TGTGCCAGCAGCCCAGACTACTCCTACGAGCAGTACTTC
few,TRBV7-8,TRBJ2-2,-,15,CASRGGAPDAGELFF,TGTGCCAGCCGAGGTGGGGCTCCTGACGCCGGGGAGCTGTTTTTT
-,TRBV27,TRBJ2-6,-,19,CASSLGGPGLISGANVLTF,TGTGCCAGCAGTCTGGGAGGCCCGGGACTGATCTCTGGGGCCAACGTCCTGACTTTC
-,TRBV5-1,TRBJ2-7,TRBD1,15,CASSPGTGGGGEQYF,TGCGCCAGCAGCCCCGGGACAGGGGGCGGTGGCGAGCAGTACTTC
-,TRBV9,TRBJ2-5,-,15,CASSKNRGSRETQYF,TGTGCCAGCAGCAAAAATCGGGGGTCTCGGGAGACCCAGTACTTC
-,TRBV20-1,TRBJ2-1,-,11,CSVPRENEQFF,TGCAGTGTTCCCAGGGAGAATGAGCAGTTCTTC
-,TRBV19,TRBJ2-3,TRBD1,15,CASSIYRGGTDTQYF,TGTGCCAGTAGTATCTACAGGGGTGGCACAGATACGCAGTATTTT